Listed below are T cell receptor beta chains from one sample, sequenced in a study of shared clonotypes between healthy human individuals. Libraries were prepared by immunoSEQ multiplex PCR; TCRdb keeps only in-frame clonotypes and omits some of them. The sample lists over a million clones, 95% to 99% occurring once. The sequenced material came from naive CD4+ T cells sorted from blood. The receptors come from a man aged 25-45 years in good health. CDR3s include the opening cysteine and the closing phenylalanine or tryptophan. Each record gives: J gene, clone size, D gene, V gene, CDR3 protein, CDR3 DNA. The D gene is left open where the match is weak. Clone sizes are given selectively: once, few, many, or a class where the clone is expanded.

>TRBJ1-5|few|.|TRBV5-1
CASSREGSQPQHF
TGCGCCAGCAGCAGGGAAGGAAGTCAGCCCCAGCATTTT
>TRBJ2-3|once|.|TRBV5-1
CASSFILQGPDTQYF
TGCGCCAGCAGCTTCATTTTACAGGGCCCAGATACGCAGTATTTT
>TRBJ2-5|once|.|TRBV9
CASSVDPGEETQYF
TGTGCCAGCAGCGTTGACCCGGGAGAAGAGACCCAGTACTTC
>TRBJ2-7|.|TRBD1|TRBV7-2
CASSPGQGQTYEQYF
TGTGCCAGCAGCCCTGGACAGGGTCAGACCTACGAGCAGTACTTC
>TRBJ2-1|.|TRBD1|TRBV5-1
CALNGTAYNEQFF
TGCGCCCTAAACGGGACAGCCTACAATGAGCAGTTCTTC
>TRBJ2-5|.|.|TRBV5-6
CASSLGVQETQYF
TGTGCCAGCAGCTTGGGCGTCCAAGAGACCCAGTACTTC
>TRBJ1-5|.|.|TRBV5-1
CASSLDGQGPQPQHF
TGCGCCAGCAGCTTGGATGGGCAGGGGCCTCAGCCCCAGCATTTT
>TRBJ2-5|.|TRBD2|TRBV28
CASSLPLAGAETQYF
TGTGCCAGCAGTTTACCACTAGCGGGAGCGGAGACCCAGTACTTC
>TRBJ2-7|.|.|TRBV7-9
CASSLSQGYEQYF
TGTGCCAGCAGCTTAAGTCAGGGCTACGAGCAGTACTTC
>TRBJ2-1|.|.|TRBV10-2
CASQRLDEQFF
TGCGCCAGCCAGCGGCTCGATGAGCAGTTCTTC
>TRBJ1-5|.|.|TRBV6-1
CASSARALSQPQHF
TGTGCCAGCAGTGCCCGGGCCCTCTCCCAGCCCCAGCATTTT
>TRBJ2-7|.|TRBD1|TRBV7-9
CASSPRDRGYEQYF
TGTGCCAGCAGCCCCCGGGACAGGGGCTACGAGCAGTACTTC
>TRBJ2-5|.|.|TRBV9
CASSVESPETQYF
TGTGCCAGCAGCGTAGAGTCCCCAGAGACCCAGTACTTC
>TRBJ1-1|.|.|TRBV6-5
CASSGTIMNTEAFF
TGTGCCAGCAGTGGCACAATCATGAACACTGAAGCTTTCTTT
>TRBJ2-3|.|.|TRBV28
CASKDRTVGTDTQYF
TGTGCCAGCAAGGACCGGACGGTCGGCACAGATACGCAGTATTTT
>TRBJ2-7|.|.|TRBV11-2
CASSPRLSEQYF
TGTGCCAGCAGCCCCCGCCTTTCGGAGCAGTACTTC
>TRBJ1-1|.|.|TRBV11-2
CASSLGQNTEAFF
TGTGCCAGCAGCTTGGGACAGAACACTGAAGCTTTCTTT
>TRBJ2-7|.|TRBD2|TRBV9
CASSPGTTLYEQYF
TGTGCCAGCAGCCCCGGGACTACCCTCTACGAGCAGTACTTC
>TRBJ1-2|.|.|TRBV5-4
CASSALSGTQDYGYTF
TGTGCCAGCAGCGCCCTCTCCGGGACACAAGATTATGGCTACACCTTC
>TRBJ1-2|.|.|TRBV7-9
CASSLETNYGYTF
TGTGCCAGCAGCTTGGAGACCAACTATGGCTACACCTTC
>TRBJ1-2|.|.|TRBV7-2
CASSKAFYGYTF
TGTGCCAGCAGCAAGGCTTTCTATGGCTACACCTTC
>TRBJ1-5|.|.|TRBV5-6
CASSNGGQPQHF
TGTGCCAGCAGCAACGGGGGTCAGCCCCAGCATTTT
>TRBJ2-2|.|TRBD1|TRBV19
CASMGQLLTGELFF
TGTGCCAGTATGGGACAGCTCCTCACCGGGGAGCTGTTTTTT
>TRBJ1-4|.|.|TRBV6-5
CASSYSGSTNEKLFF
TGTGCCAGCAGTTACTCCGGGTCAACTAATGAAAAACTGTTTTTT
>TRBJ1-4|.|.|TRBV5-1
CASSLTGSNEKLFF
TGCGCCAGCAGCCTCACAGGATCCAATGAAAAACTGTTTTTT
>TRBJ2-2|.|TRBD2|TRBV10-3
CAISAREGGELFF
TGTGCCATCAGTGCCAGGGAGGGCGGGGAGCTGTTTTTT
>TRBJ2-5|.|TRBD1|TRBV5-1
CASSLGDRGGETQYF
TGCGCCAGCAGCTTGGGGGACAGGGGAGGAGAGACCCAGTACTTC
>TRBJ2-2|.|.|TRBV28
CASTHLGSGAENTGELFF
TGTGCCAGCACCCACCTTGGATCCGGCGCGGAGAACACCGGGGAGCTGTTTTTT
>TRBJ2-7|.|.|TRBV6-1
CASTLAPTHTYEQYF
TGTGCCAGCACCCTAGCCCCCACTCACACCTACGAGCAGTACTTC
>TRBJ2-1|once|.|TRBV23-1
CASSPTERTLPHEQFF
TGCGCCAGCAGTCCAACCGAGCGGACATTGCCCCATGAGCAGTTCTTC
>TRBJ2-2|.|.|TRBV4-1
CASSLVPRAGLGELFF
TGCGCCAGCAGCCTCGTCCCGAGGGCCGGTCTAGGGGAGCTGTTTTTT
>TRBJ2-7|.|TRBD1|TRBV5-1
CASSEGTGLGFYF
TGCGCCAGCAGCGAGGGGACAGGGTTAGGGTTCTACTTC
>TRBJ1-1|few|TRBD1|TRBV28
CASGPLAGGAFF
TGTGCCAGCGGCCCCCTGGCAGGGGGAGCTTTCTTT
>TRBJ2-5|.|TRBD2|TRBV5-4
CASSLSSGRIFGETQYF
TGTGCCAGCAGCTTGAGTAGCGGGAGGATTTTTGGCGAGACCCAGTACTTC
>TRBJ2-7|.|TRBD2|TRBV6-5
CASSYVGGSYEQYF
TGTGCCAGCAGTTACGTGGGAGGGTCCTACGAGCAGTACTTC
>TRBJ1-5|.|TRBD1|TRBV2
CASGGTGNQPQHF
TGTGCCAGCGGAGGGACAGGAAATCAGCCCCAGCATTTT
>TRBJ2-3|.|.|TRBV6-1
CASRAESTDTQYF
TGTGCCAGCAGAGCAGAGAGCACAGATACGCAGTATTTT
>TRBJ1-3|.|.|TRBV6-1
CASSGSSGNTIYF
TGTGCCAGCAGTGGATCAAGTGGAAACACCATATATTTT
>TRBJ1-2|.|.|TRBV11-2
CASSFERIKANYGYTF
TGTGCCAGCAGCTTCGAACGGATCAAAGCTAACTATGGCTACACCTTC
>TRBJ2-6|.|.|TRBV7-3
CASSAGRGSGANVLTF
TGTGCCAGCAGCGCAGGCAGGGGATCTGGGGCCAACGTCCTGACTTTC
>TRBJ2-2|.|.|TRBV7-9
CASSKNRDSRTGELFF
TGTGCCAGCAGTAAAAATAGGGACTCCCGGACCGGGGAGCTGTTTTTT
>TRBJ1-1|.|.|TRBV6-1
CASTRMNTEAFF
TGTGCCAGCACCCGGATGAACACTGAAGCTTTCTTT
>TRBJ2-1|once|TRBD1|TRBV27
CASRFNRGSNEQFF
TGTGCCAGCAGATTTAACAGGGGTTCGAATGAGCAGTTCTTC
>TRBJ2-7|.|.|TRBV5-1
CASSLAGSGYEQYF
TGCGCCAGCAGCTTGGCGGGGTCGGGGTACGAGCAGTACTTC
>TRBJ2-3|once|.|TRBV10-3
CAISESSVATDTQYF
TGTGCCATCAGTGAATCTAGCGTTGCCACAGATACGCAGTATTTT
>TRBJ1-1|.|.|TRBV19
CASSIRDKNTEAFF
TGTGCCAGTAGTATCCGGGACAAGAACACTGAAGCTTTCTTT
>TRBJ2-3|.|.|TRBV29-1
CSVVENGSGDTQYF
TGCAGCGTTGTGGAAAACGGGAGTGGGGATACGCAGTATTTT
>TRBJ2-1|.|TRBD2|TRBV15
CATSGRGSYNEQFF
TGTGCCACCAGCGGGAGGGGTTCCTACAATGAGCAGTTCTTC
>TRBJ2-3|.|.|TRBV7-9
CASTVGMNTQYF
TGTGCCAGCACGGTTGGAATGAATACGCAGTATTTT
>TRBJ1-4|.|.|TRBV4-1
CASSPFQGAANEKLFF
TGCGCCAGCAGCCCCTTTCAAGGGGCAGCTAATGAAAAACTGTTTTTT
>TRBJ2-5|.|.|TRBV7-9
CASSLALGTRETQYF
TGTGCCAGCAGCTTAGCGCTAGGGACGCGGGAGACCCAGTACTTC
>TRBJ2-2|.|.|TRBV29-1
CSVGGTGELFF
TGCAGCGTTGGGGGCACCGGGGAGCTGTTTTTT
>TRBJ2-4|.|TRBD2|TRBV7-9
CASSLAASGRTQGGNIQYF
TGTGCCAGCAGCTTAGCAGCTAGCGGGAGGACCCAGGGCGGTAACATTCAGTACTTC
>TRBJ1-4|.|.|TRBV6-1
CASSEGETNEKLFF
TGTGCCAGCAGTGAGGGGGAAACTAATGAAAAACTGTTTTTT
>TRBJ2-1|.|TRBD2|TRBV12-5
CASGPGLAVYNEQFF
TGTGCTAGTGGTCCTGGACTAGCGGTCTACAATGAGCAGTTCTTC